This T cell receptor beta chain appears in the sequencing data of a study of shared clonotypes between healthy human individuals. Broader study findings: It was only blood that was sampled, and tissue repertoires likely differ. Despite large depth, rarefaction showed incomplete sorted-subset sequencing.

The germline V gene encodes CDR1 MNHEY and CDR2 SMNVEV (reference sequence). The CDR3 covers 13 residues. The V end was cut by 3 bases, the J end by 6 bases, with 10 bases between. Naive CD8 populations comprised CD45RO-negative cells positively selected for CCR7, excluding terminally differentiated effector memory CD45RA+ cells. To note about this clone: The antigen remains unidentified.

Produced via immunoSEQ multiplex PCR; TCRdb's table is partial and in-frame only. Here the sample spans some 580,000 clones, 98% being singletons. The receptor's source is a man under 40 in good health. Sequencing input: naive CD8+ T cells sorted from blood. The J gene is TRBJ2-3, the V gene TRBV27; no clear D gene. CDR3 region: CASSLTLWDTQYF. CDR3 nucleotides: TGTGCCAGCAGTTTGACGTTGTGGGATACGCAGTATTTT.